The next 6 T cell receptor beta chains were all read from a single sample in a study of technical replicates of blood from a handful of donors (dated by TCRdb to 2016 to 2017). Library creation used the immunoSEQ multiplex PCR assay. In its TCRdb copy, this immuneACCESS table keeps in-frame sequences only and misses some clones. Where compared with another copy, unresolved V genes explain less than half of these, and the others have no known cause. The sample table contains roughly 70,000 clones; only one count was recorded for just under 95% of them. The top ten clones comprise about 0.4% of the sample. Sequenced input: T cells isolated from PBMCs. Receptors were obtained from a human donor in good health.

The chain recombines TRBV29-1 with TRBJ1-2; D call uncertain. Trimming took off 7 bases at V and 0 bases at J, with 9 bases between the two ends. Germline CDR1 SQVTM, CDR2 ANQGSEA. This CDR3 region has 12 residues. The CDR3, as DNA: TGCAGCGGTATTGGAGCTAACTATGGCTACACCTTC. Its protein is CSGIGANYGYTF.

The V gene is TRBV2, the J gene TRBJ2-5; 14 positions agree with TRBD2. Germline-derived CDR1 and CDR2 are SNHLY and FYNNEI. The CDR3 covers 16 residues. The V segment lost 7 bases and the J segment 5 bases; nucleotides outside the gene matches: 9. DNA for the CDR3: TGTGCCAGCAAGGCGGGACTAGCGGGAGTTGTCGAGACCCAGTACTTC. Protein product: CASKAGLAGVVETQYF. The complete variable domain, with remaining parts taken from reference TRBV2 and TRBJ2-5, reads EPEVTQTPSHQVTQMGQEVILRCVPISNHLYFYWYRQILGQKVEFLVSFYNNEISEKSEIFDDQFSVERPDGSNFTLKIRSTKLEDSAMYFCASKAGLAGVVETQYFGPGTRLLVL.

The J gene is TRBJ1-2, the V gene TRBV7-9; D call uncertain. Germline loops: CDR1 SEHNR, CDR2 FQNEAQ (reference sequence). Trimming removed 5 bases from V and 6 bases from J, with 10 bases in between. The CDR3 length is 12 residues. CDR3 sequence: CASSPYKHGYTF. Here the CDR3 DNA reads TGTGCCAGCAGCCCATATAAGCATGGCTACACCTTC.

The genes are TRBV6-5 and TRBJ1-5; 10 bases align to TRBD1. This CDR3 has 16 residues. The J segment lost 6 bases and the V segment lost 2 bases, leaving 7 bases of the junction unmatched. Germline CDR1 and CDR2: MNHEY and SVGAGI. DNA of the CDR3: TGTGCCAGCAGTTACACCGGGACAGGGGTAGGTCAGCCCCAGCATTTT. Its translation is CASSYTGTGVGQPQHF.

The chain carries TRBV28 and TRBJ2-5, with D perhaps matching TRBD2 (5 bases). Germline V CDR1 and CDR2: MDHEN, SYDVKM. The CDR3 runs 14 residues. Trimming cost V 7 bases and J 1 base, with 13 bases left between them. The CDR3: CASIPSRLQETQYF. CDR3 nucleotide sequence: TGTGCCAGCATCCCTAGCCGTCTCCAAGAGACCCAGTACTTC. The whole variable domain, remainder taken from reference TRBV28 and TRBJ2-5, is DVKVTQSSRYLVKRTGEKVFLECVQDMDHENMFWYRQDPGLGLRLIYFSYDVKMKEKGDIPEGYSVSREKKERFSLILESASTNQTSMYLCASIPSRLQETQYFGPGTRLLVL.

The rearrangement uses TRBV10-1 and TRBJ2-1, with a tentative D call TRBD2 (6 bases). V lost 6 bases and J 0 bases, leaving 12 bases between the germline ends. Per germline, CDR1 WNHNN and CDR2 SYGVQD (reference sequence). The CDR3 is 15 residues long. As DNA, the CDR3 is TGCGCCAGCAGCGTTTCGGAGGGCTCCTACAATGAGCAGTTCTTC. Its protein is CASSVSEGSYNEQFF.